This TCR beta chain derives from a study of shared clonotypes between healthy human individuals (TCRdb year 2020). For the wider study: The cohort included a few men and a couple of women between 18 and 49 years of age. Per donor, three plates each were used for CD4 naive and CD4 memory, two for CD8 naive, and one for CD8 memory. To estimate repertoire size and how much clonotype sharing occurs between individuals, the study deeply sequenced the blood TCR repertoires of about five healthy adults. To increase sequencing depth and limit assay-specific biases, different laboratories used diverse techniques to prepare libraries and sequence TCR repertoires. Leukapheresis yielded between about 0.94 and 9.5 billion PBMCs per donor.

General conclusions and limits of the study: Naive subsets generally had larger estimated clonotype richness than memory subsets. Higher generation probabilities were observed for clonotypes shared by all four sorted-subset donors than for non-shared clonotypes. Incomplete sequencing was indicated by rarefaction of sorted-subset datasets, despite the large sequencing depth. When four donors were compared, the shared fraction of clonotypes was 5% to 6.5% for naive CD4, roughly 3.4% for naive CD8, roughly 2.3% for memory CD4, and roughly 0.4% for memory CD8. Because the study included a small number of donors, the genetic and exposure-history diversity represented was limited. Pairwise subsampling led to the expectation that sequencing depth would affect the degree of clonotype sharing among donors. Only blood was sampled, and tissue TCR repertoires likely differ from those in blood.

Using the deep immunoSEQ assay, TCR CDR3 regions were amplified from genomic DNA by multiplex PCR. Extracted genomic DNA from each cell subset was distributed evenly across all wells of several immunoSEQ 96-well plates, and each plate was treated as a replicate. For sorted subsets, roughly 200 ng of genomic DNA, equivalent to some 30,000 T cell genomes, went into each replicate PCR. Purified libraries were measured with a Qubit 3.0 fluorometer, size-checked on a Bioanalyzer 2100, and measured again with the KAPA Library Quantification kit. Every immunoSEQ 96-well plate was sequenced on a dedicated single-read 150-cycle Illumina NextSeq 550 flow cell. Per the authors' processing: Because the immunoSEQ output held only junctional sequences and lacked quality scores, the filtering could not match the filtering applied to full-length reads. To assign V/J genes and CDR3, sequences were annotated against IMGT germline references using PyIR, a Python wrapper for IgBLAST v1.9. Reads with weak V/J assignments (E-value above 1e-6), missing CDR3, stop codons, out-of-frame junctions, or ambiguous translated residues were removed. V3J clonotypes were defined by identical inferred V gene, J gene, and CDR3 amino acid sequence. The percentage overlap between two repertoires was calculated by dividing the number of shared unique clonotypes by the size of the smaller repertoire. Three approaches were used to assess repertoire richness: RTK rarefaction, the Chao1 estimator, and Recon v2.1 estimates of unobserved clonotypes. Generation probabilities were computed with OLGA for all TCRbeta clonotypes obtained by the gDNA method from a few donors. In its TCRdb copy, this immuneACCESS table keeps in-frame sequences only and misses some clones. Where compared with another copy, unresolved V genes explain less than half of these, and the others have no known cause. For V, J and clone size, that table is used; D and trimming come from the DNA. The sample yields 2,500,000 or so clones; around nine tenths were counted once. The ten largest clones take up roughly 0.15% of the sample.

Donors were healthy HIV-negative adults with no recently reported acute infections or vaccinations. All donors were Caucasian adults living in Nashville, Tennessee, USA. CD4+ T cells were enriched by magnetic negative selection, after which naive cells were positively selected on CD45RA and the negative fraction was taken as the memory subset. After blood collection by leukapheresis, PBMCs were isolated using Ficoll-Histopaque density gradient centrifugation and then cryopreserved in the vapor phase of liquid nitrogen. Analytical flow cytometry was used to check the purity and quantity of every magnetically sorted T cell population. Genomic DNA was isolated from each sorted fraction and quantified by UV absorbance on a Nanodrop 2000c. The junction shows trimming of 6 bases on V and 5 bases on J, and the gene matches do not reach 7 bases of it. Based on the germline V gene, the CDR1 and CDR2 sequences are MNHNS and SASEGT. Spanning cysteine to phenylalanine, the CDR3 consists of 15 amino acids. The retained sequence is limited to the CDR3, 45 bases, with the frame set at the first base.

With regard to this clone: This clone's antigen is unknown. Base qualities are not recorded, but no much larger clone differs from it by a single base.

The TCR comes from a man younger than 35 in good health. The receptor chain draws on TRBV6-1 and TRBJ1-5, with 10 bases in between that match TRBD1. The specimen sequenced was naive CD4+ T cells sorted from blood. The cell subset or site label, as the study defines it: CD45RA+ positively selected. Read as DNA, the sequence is TGTGCCAGCAGCGCCGGGACAGGGGCCCATCAGCCCCAGCATTTT. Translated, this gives CASSAGTGAHQPQHF.